These 14 T cell receptor beta chains came from one sample sequenced in a study of blood T cell repertoires in COVID-19. The table came from immunoSEQ multiplex PCR; TCRdb's copy has only in-frame clones and leaves some out. This table has roughly 230,000 clones, approximately 80% appearing once. Sequencing input: peripheral blood. These receptors all come from a woman aged 45 to 65 with acute or convalescent COVID-19.

This clone was observed a handful of times. The chain couples TRBV5-6 to TRBJ1-3; no clear D. CDR3 size: 15 residues. V lost 0 bases and J lost 0, with 7 bases in between. Looked up from germline, CDR1 is SGHDT and CDR2 is YYEEEE. CDR3 sequence (DNA): TGTGCCAGCAGCTTGGGCGGGTTCTCTGGAAACACCATATATTTT. It specifies CASSLGGFSGNTIYF. Full variable domain (remainder filled in from reference TRBV5-6 and TRBJ1-3): DAGVTQSPTHLIKTRGQQVTLRCSPKSGHDTVSWYQQALGQGPQFIFQYYEEEERQRGNFPDRFSGHQFPNYSSELNVNALLLGDSALYLCASSLGGFSGNTIYFGEGSWLTVV.

This rearrangement joins TRBV27 to TRBJ2-5; weak D call: TRBD2 (5 bases). Germline V gene lookup returns CDR1 MNHEY and CDR2 SMNVEV (reference sequence). The CDR3 is 15 amino acids. V was cut by 5 bases and J by 5 bases, with 18 bases left in between. Here the CDR3 DNA reads TGTGCCAGCAGTCACGCCCCTGGCGGCGGGGAGACCCAGTACTTC. Its translation: CASSHAPGGGETQYF.

The chain employs TRBV28 and TRBJ1-5; D is undetermined. Germline values: CDR1 MDHEN, CDR2 SYDVKM. Trimming removed 5 bases from V and 0 bases from J, with 5 bases in between. This CDR3 spans 13 amino acids. CDR3 in DNA: TGTGCCAGCAGTCCTTATAGCAATCAGCCCCAGCATTTT. This codes for CASSPYSNQPQHF.

On this clone: One junction end disagrees with the germline gene, perhaps due to a read error. Other nucleotide sequences from this sample produce the same CDR3. The rearrangement uses TRBV18 and TRBJ1-6; unclear D gene. The CDR3 extends over 16 amino acids. Germline CDR1 reads KGHSH; CDR2 reads LQKENI. Written as DNA, the CDR3 is TGTGCCAGTTCACCATCGGGAAGACCCCGGGGTTCACCCCTCCACTTT. Protein: CASSPSGRPRGSPLHF.

A few counts support this clone. This sequence joins TRBV7-9 and TRBJ1-4; D remains unclear. V was shortened by 3 bases and J by 4 bases, with 9 bases between the two germline ends. This CDR3 comprises 14 residues. In germline, CDR1 is SEHNR, CDR2 FQNEAQ (reference sequence). DNA of the CDR3: TGTGCCAGCAGCTTCTCGGAGATTAATGAAAAACTGTTTTTT. Translated, it gives CASSFSEINEKLFF.

The CDR3 DNA is TGTGCCAGCAGCTTTGGACAGCGTAATGAAAAACTGTTTTTT. This codes for CASSFGQRNEKLFF. The chain combines TRBV7-9 with TRBJ1-4; D may be TRBD1 (6 bases). Germline V gives CDR1 SEHNR, CDR2 FQNEAQ (reference sequence). The length of the CDR3 is 14 residues. V lost 3 bases to trimming and J lost 4 bases, with 9 bases between them.

The chain's CDR3 is CASSSYRGSGANVLTF. In DNA form, the CDR3 reads TGTGCCAGCAGCTCATACAGGGGTTCTGGGGCCAACGTCCTGACTTTC. V is TRBV11-2 and J is TRBJ2-6, with 7 bases fitting TRBD1. The CDR3 has 16 amino acids. Trimming took 4 bases from V and 1 from J; bases not matched to a gene: 4. CDR1 and CDR2 from the germline V gene are SGHAT and FQNNGV.

Remarks on this clone: Compared with germline, one end of the junction differs, possibly owing to a read error. The J gene is TRBJ2-1, the V gene TRBV5-5, with 9 bases fitting TRBD1. The CDR3 is made up of 15 amino acids. Germline lookup yields CDR1 SGHKS and CDR2 YYEKEE (reference sequence). The CDR3 is CASRSTGTGYSEQFF. CDR3 DNA: TGTGCCAGCAGGTCTACCGGGACAGGGTACAGTGAGCAGTTCTTC.

V usage is TRBV2 and J usage is TRBJ2-2; D gene unclear. The V and J ends lost 6 bases and 0 bases respectively, with 14 bases between them. The CDR3 covers 16 residues. Germline-derived CDR1 and CDR2 are SNHLY and FYNNEI. In nucleotides, the CDR3 is TGTGCCAGCAGGAGGCTCGCCCAAGCGAACACCGGGGAGCTGTTTTTT. Protein product: CASRRLAQANTGELFF.

The J gene is TRBJ2-1, the V gene TRBV2, with TRBD1 identical over 11 bases. The CDR3 spans 15 residues. V shed 4 bases, J shed 4 bases, and the junction held 3 bases outside the gene matches. The germline gives CDR1 SNHLY, CDR2 FYNNEI. The CDR3: CASSAGQGAYNEQFF. The CDR3 DNA is TGTGCCAGCAGTGCCGGACAGGGGGCATACAATGAGCAGTTCTTC.

This clone was counted many times. The chain combines TRBV2 with TRBJ1-2; 7 nucleotides agree with TRBD1. With V trimmed by 1 base and J by 7 bases, 3 bases remained unmatched. There are 13 residues in the CDR3. Germline CDR1 reads SNHLY; CDR2 reads FYNNEI. DNA of the CDR3: TGTGCCAGCAGTGAAGAAACAGGGGTTGGCTACACCTTC. This codes for CASSEETGVGYTF.

V gene TRBV24-1 combines with J gene TRBJ2-1, with a weak D call TRBD2 (5 bases). V was trimmed by 4 bases and J by 0 bases, leaving 15 bases between them. The CDR3 sequence is 17 residues long. Germline V gives CDR1 KGHDR, CDR2 SFDVKD. CDR3 bases: TGTGCCACCAGTGAAAACCACGTGCGGGCCTCCTACAATGAGCAGTTCTTC. Translated: CATSENHVRASYNEQFF.

In its sample, this clone was seen a few times. DNA for the CDR3: TGTGCCAGTAGTATCGGGAGGGATCAGCCCCAGCATTTT. This encodes CASSIGRDQPQHF. V usage is TRBV19 and J usage is TRBJ1-5; D ambiguous. Germline V gives CDR1 LNHDA, CDR2 SQIVND (reference sequence). The CDR3 covers 13 residues. V shed 3 bases and J shed 5 bases, with 8 bases lying between them.

J is TRBJ2-5 and V is TRBV12-3 or TRBV12-4; D gene unclear. CDR3 length: 13 amino acids. The germline V and J ends were trimmed by 5 bases and 2 bases, with 9 bases remaining between them. DNA for the CDR3: TGTGCCAGCAGTCGTTGGAGACAAGAGACCCAGTACTTC. The encoded protein is CASSRWRQETQYF.